Listed below are T cell receptor beta chains from one sample, sequenced in a study of CD8 T cells in Susac syndrome. TCRdb fed the immunoSEQ multiplex PCR reads into MiXCR, producing one record per CDR3 protein. The table has over 130,000 distinct CDR3 sequences, approximately 96% seen once. The sample consisted of CD4+ T cells from PBMCs. These receptors all stem from a human donor with multiple sclerosis. Both conserved end residues are part of each CDR3. Each record gives: V gene, J gene, D gene, CDR3 protein, CDR3 DNA. The D gene is left open where the match is weak.

v_call: TRBV2
j_call: TRBJ1-2
d_call: .
cdr3_aa: CASSEGVASRPRGYTF
cdr3_nt: TGTGCCAGCAGTGAAGGGGTAGCCAGCCGACCGAGGGGCTACACCTTC

v_call: TRBV5-4
j_call: TRBJ2-1
d_call: .
cdr3_aa: CASSFDALGQFF
cdr3_nt: TGTGCCAGCAGCTTTGACGCCTTGGGGCAGTTCTTC

v_call: TRBV29-1
j_call: TRBJ2-3
d_call: .
cdr3_aa: CSVTRGPNTDTQYF
cdr3_nt: TGCAGCGTTACCAGGGGCCCCAACACAGATACGCAGTATTTT

v_call: TRBV12-3/TRBV12-4
j_call: TRBJ2-7
d_call: TRBD2
cdr3_aa: CASTSSGRNYEQYF
cdr3_nt: TGTGCCAGCACCTCGAGCGGGAGAAACTACGAGCAGTACTTC

v_call: TRBV12-3/TRBV12-4
j_call: TRBJ1-5
d_call: .
cdr3_aa: CASSLYSNQPQHF
cdr3_nt: TGTGCCAGCAGTTTGTACAGCAATCAGCCCCAGCATTTT

v_call: TRBV28
j_call: TRBJ1-1
d_call: .
cdr3_aa: CASLGMNTEAFF
cdr3_nt: TGTGCCAGTTTGGGGATGAACACTGAAGCTTTCTTT

v_call: TRBV9
j_call: TRBJ1-2
d_call: TRBD1
cdr3_aa: CASTGTDNYGYTF
cdr3_nt: TGTGCCAGCACCGGGACAGATAACTATGGCTACACCTTC

v_call: TRBV6-2/TRBV6-3
j_call: TRBJ2-7
d_call: .
cdr3_aa: CASSERAGTEQYF
cdr3_nt: TGTGCCAGCAGTGAAAGGGCTGGGACCGAGCAGTACTTC

v_call: TRBV6-2/TRBV6-3
j_call: TRBJ1-1
d_call: .
cdr3_aa: CASSYSPTVNTEAFF
cdr3_nt: TGTGCCAGCAGTTACTCTCCGACAGTGAACACTGAAGCTTTCTTT

v_call: TRBV20-1
j_call: TRBJ2-2
d_call: .
cdr3_aa: CSAPRRDERRTGELFF
cdr3_nt: TGCAGTGCTCCTCGCCGGGACGAACGACGCACCGGGGAGCTGTTTTTT

v_call: TRBV7-6
j_call: TRBJ2-2
d_call: .
cdr3_aa: CASSFGTGELFF
cdr3_nt: TGTGCCAGCAGCTTCGGTACCGGGGAGCTGTTTTTT

v_call: TRBV6-2/TRBV6-3
j_call: TRBJ1-1
d_call: TRBD1
cdr3_aa: CAIKDRVRTEAFF
cdr3_nt: TGTGCCATCAAGGACAGGGTAAGAACTGAAGCTTTCTTT

v_call: TRBV20-1
j_call: TRBJ2-3
d_call: .
cdr3_aa: CSASDPSIGTDTQYF
cdr3_nt: TGCAGTGCCTCGGACCCAAGCATTGGCACAGATACGCAGTATTTT

v_call: TRBV20-1
j_call: TRBJ2-5
d_call: .
cdr3_aa: CSASSTNLYQETQYF
cdr3_nt: TGCAGTGCTAGTTCGACTAATCTATACCAAGAGACCCAGTACTTC

v_call: TRBV24-1
j_call: TRBJ2-2
d_call: .
cdr3_aa: CATSDYGGELFF
cdr3_nt: TGTGCCACCAGTGATTACGGCGGGGAGCTGTTTTTT

v_call: TRBV18
j_call: TRBJ2-2
d_call: TRBD1
cdr3_aa: CASSPPKGATDTGELFF
cdr3_nt: TGTGCCAGCTCACCACCGAAGGGGGCGACCGACACCGGGGAGCTGTTTTTT

v_call: TRBV9
j_call: TRBJ2-5
d_call: TRBD2
cdr3_aa: CASSPQAGVRETQYF
cdr3_nt: TGTGCCAGCAGCCCCCAAGCGGGAGTGAGAGAGACCCAGTACTTC

v_call: TRBV3-1
j_call: TRBJ2-2
d_call: TRBD1
cdr3_aa: CATRGHTGELFF
cdr3_nt: TGTGCCACCAGGGGGCACACCGGGGAGCTGTTTTTT

v_call: TRBV7-3
j_call: TRBJ1-6
d_call: .
cdr3_aa: CASSFGTPNSPLHF
cdr3_nt: TGTGCCAGCAGCTTCGGGACACCCAATTCACCCCTCCACTTT

v_call: TRBV28
j_call: TRBJ2-5
d_call: TRBD2
cdr3_aa: CASKLASGIETQYF
cdr3_nt: TGTGCCAGCAAGTTGGCTAGCGGGATAGAGACCCAGTACTTC

v_call: TRBV6-5
j_call: TRBJ1-5
d_call: .
cdr3_aa: CASSRGRYSNQPQHF
cdr3_nt: TGTGCCAGCAGCAGAGGACGGTATAGCAATCAGCCCCAGCATTTT

v_call: TRBV28
j_call: TRBJ2-1
d_call: TRBD1
cdr3_aa: CASSLGQGTNEQFF
cdr3_nt: TGTGCCAGCAGTTTGGGACAGGGGACCAATGAGCAGTTCTTC

v_call: TRBV27
j_call: TRBJ2-1
d_call: .
cdr3_aa: CASSSWGVGDNEQFF
cdr3_nt: TGTGCCAGCAGTTCCTGGGGAGTGGGTGACAATGAGCAGTTCTTC

v_call: TRBV11-2
j_call: TRBJ2-3
d_call: TRBD2
cdr3_aa: CASSFHSGGAADTQYF
cdr3_nt: TGTGCCAGCAGCTTCCATAGCGGGGGGGCCGCAGATACGCAGTATTTT

v_call: TRBV28
j_call: TRBJ1-2
d_call: TRBD1
cdr3_aa: CASRNRDREGGYTF
cdr3_nt: TGTGCCAGCAGGAACCGGGACAGGGAGGGTGGCTACACCTTC

v_call: TRBV25-1
j_call: TRBJ2-5
d_call: TRBD1
cdr3_aa: CASGGQGLETQYF
cdr3_nt: TGTGCCAGCGGGGGACAGGGGCTCGAGACCCAGTACTTC

v_call: TRBV20-1
j_call: TRBJ1-5
d_call: .
cdr3_aa: CSVGGAGNQPQHF
cdr3_nt: TGCAGTGTGGGGGGGGCCGGCAATCAGCCCCAGCATTTT